This is a list of T cell receptor beta chains from one sample in a study of PD-1 blockade in classical Hodgkin lymphoma. Libraries were prepared by immunoSEQ multiplex PCR; TCRdb keeps only in-frame clonotypes and omits some of them. This table holds about 110,000 clones, about 89% found once. The sample here was peripheral blood mononuclear cells (PBMCs), taken before the second cycle of nivolumab. The origin of the receptors is a human donor with classical Hodgkin lymphoma. Both conserved end residues are part of each CDR3. Each record gives: V gene, clone size, D gene, J gene, CDR3 DNA, CDR3 protein. The D gene is left open where the match is weak. Only some rows state a clone size, as once, few, many or a class for expanded clones.

v_call: TRBV21-1
clone_size: .
d_call: .
j_call: TRBJ2-7
cdr3_nt: TGTGCCATAACTAGCGGGCACTACGAGCAGTACTTC
cdr3_aa: CAITSGHYEQYF

v_call: TRBV27
clone_size: .
d_call: .
j_call: TRBJ2-1
cdr3_nt: TGTGCCAGCAGTTTTGAAGCCCTCTCCTACAATGAGCAGTTCTTC
cdr3_aa: CASSFEALSYNEQFF

v_call: TRBV19
clone_size: .
d_call: TRBD1
j_call: TRBJ2-7
cdr3_nt: TGTGCCAGTAGTATTTCTCAGGGGGTCTCCTACGAGCAGTACTTC
cdr3_aa: CASSISQGVSYEQYF

v_call: TRBV6-5
clone_size: .
d_call: .
j_call: TRBJ1-1
cdr3_nt: TGTGCCAGCAGTTACTCGTTACAGGTGGAGTCTGCTTTCTTT
cdr3_aa: CASSYSLQVESAFF

v_call: TRBV4-3
clone_size: once
d_call: TRBD2
j_call: TRBJ2-3
cdr3_nt: TGCGCCAGCAGCCCGAGACTAGCGGGCACAGATACGCAGTATTTT
cdr3_aa: CASSPRLAGTDTQYF

v_call: TRBV27
clone_size: once
d_call: .
j_call: TRBJ1-5
cdr3_nt: TGTGCCAGCAGTTCAGACAGGTCCCCCAATCAGCCCCAGCATTTT
cdr3_aa: CASSSDRSPNQPQHF

v_call: TRBV11-1
clone_size: .
d_call: TRBD2
j_call: TRBJ2-3
cdr3_nt: TGTGCCAGCAGCAAAAATCAGCGGGGAGCGACAGATACGCAGTATTTT
cdr3_aa: CASSKNQRGATDTQYF

v_call: TRBV28
clone_size: .
d_call: TRBD2
j_call: TRBJ2-1
cdr3_nt: TGTGCCAGCAGTTTTAGCGGGAATGAGCAGTTCTTC
cdr3_aa: CASSFSGNEQFF

v_call: TRBV6-5
clone_size: .
d_call: .
j_call: TRBJ2-4
cdr3_nt: TGTGCCAGCAGTTACGGGGGTCAGGGCAAAAACATTCAGTACTTC
cdr3_aa: CASSYGGQGKNIQYF

v_call: TRBV27
clone_size: few
d_call: .
j_call: TRBJ2-1
cdr3_nt: TGTGCCAGCAGTTTATCGCGACAGAACAATGAGCAGTTCTTC
cdr3_aa: CASSLSRQNNEQFF

v_call: TRBV18
clone_size: .
d_call: TRBD2
j_call: TRBJ2-4
cdr3_nt: TGTGCCAGCTCACGGCTAGCGGGAGATGGAGTAGACATTCAGTACTTC
cdr3_aa: CASSRLAGDGVDIQYF

v_call: TRBV29-1
clone_size: .
d_call: TRBD2
j_call: TRBJ2-1
cdr3_nt: TGCAGCGTTTTGTCTAGCGGGGGTTATGAGCAGTTCTTC
cdr3_aa: CSVLSSGGYEQFF

v_call: TRBV7-6
clone_size: .
d_call: TRBD2
j_call: TRBJ2-3
cdr3_nt: TGTGCCAGCAGCCCCCACACTAGCGCGAAAAGCACAGATACGCAGTATTTT
cdr3_aa: CASSPHTSAKSTDTQYF

v_call: TRBV6-1
clone_size: .
d_call: .
j_call: TRBJ1-5
cdr3_nt: TGTGCCAGCAGTGAAGTAGCTCTCCAAAATCAGCCCCAGCATTTT
cdr3_aa: CASSEVALQNQPQHF

v_call: TRBV11-2
clone_size: .
d_call: .
j_call: TRBJ2-7
cdr3_nt: TGTGCCAGCAGCTTAGAATTCTCTAACGAGCAGTACTTC
cdr3_aa: CASSLEFSNEQYF

v_call: TRBV7-2
clone_size: .
d_call: .
j_call: TRBJ1-2
cdr3_nt: TGTGCCAGCAGCTGGGAGGGGATAGCTGGCTACACCTTC
cdr3_aa: CASSWEGIAGYTF

v_call: TRBV6-5
clone_size: .
d_call: .
j_call: TRBJ2-1
cdr3_nt: TGTGCCAGCAGTTACTCGCGACATAGCGGCAATGAGCAGTTCTTC
cdr3_aa: CASSYSRHSGNEQFF

v_call: TRBV5-1
clone_size: .
d_call: .
j_call: TRBJ1-1
cdr3_nt: TGCGCCAGCAGCTCCCAGGGGAGGACTGAAGCTTTCTTT
cdr3_aa: CASSSQGRTEAFF

v_call: TRBV28
clone_size: once
d_call: TRBD1
j_call: TRBJ2-2
cdr3_nt: TGTGCCAGCAAGACGCAGGGGGCGAACACCGGGGAGCTGTTTTTT
cdr3_aa: CASKTQGANTGELFF

v_call: TRBV7-6
clone_size: .
d_call: TRBD1
j_call: TRBJ1-1
cdr3_nt: TGTGCCAGCAGCTCATACAGGGGTATAGTTTTCTTT
cdr3_aa: CASSSYRGIVFF

v_call: TRBV10-2
clone_size: once
d_call: TRBD2
j_call: TRBJ2-3
cdr3_nt: TGCGCCAGCAGTGAAGGAAGACTAGCGGGCACAGATACGCAGTATTTT
cdr3_aa: CASSEGRLAGTDTQYF

v_call: TRBV7-7
clone_size: .
d_call: TRBD1
j_call: TRBJ2-7
cdr3_nt: TGTGCTAGCAGCTTACAGGGGGCTGGCGAGCAGTACTTC
cdr3_aa: CASSLQGAGEQYF

v_call: TRBV29-1
clone_size: .
d_call: .
j_call: TRBJ2-1
cdr3_nt: TGCAGCGCTGAACCCCGTAACAACTACAATGAGCAGTTCTTC
cdr3_aa: CSAEPRNNYNEQFF

v_call: TRBV27
clone_size: .
d_call: .
j_call: TRBJ1-1
cdr3_nt: TGTGCCAGCAGCCTACACCGACTTATCATGAACACTGAAGCTTTCTTT
cdr3_aa: CASSLHRLIMNTEAFF

v_call: TRBV6-1
clone_size: .
d_call: .
j_call: TRBJ1-5
cdr3_nt: TGTGCCAGCAGTCCATATAGCAATCAGCCCCAGCATTTT
cdr3_aa: CASSPYSNQPQHF

v_call: TRBV4-2
clone_size: .
d_call: .
j_call: TRBJ1-6
cdr3_nt: TGTGCCAGCAGCCAAGTCCCGAAGCCCGGGGGGTCACCCCTCCACTTT
cdr3_aa: CASSQVPKPGGSPLHF

v_call: TRBV28
clone_size: .
d_call: .
j_call: TRBJ1-5
cdr3_nt: TGTGCCAGCAGCCCTACCGCGGGAAGGGACAATCAGCCCCAGCATTTT
cdr3_aa: CASSPTAGRDNQPQHF

v_call: TRBV10-1
clone_size: .
d_call: TRBD2
j_call: TRBJ2-7
cdr3_nt: TGCGCCAGCAGTGAGTCATCGGGACTAGCGGTATACGAGCAGTACTTC
cdr3_aa: CASSESSGLAVYEQYF

v_call: TRBV7-9
clone_size: once
d_call: .
j_call: TRBJ2-7
cdr3_nt: TGTGCCAGCAGCTTAGGGGAATACTCTACCTACGAGCAGTACTTC
cdr3_aa: CASSLGEYSTYEQYF

v_call: TRBV5-6
clone_size: .
d_call: .
j_call: TRBJ2-3
cdr3_nt: TGTGCCAGCAGCTTCAGGGTACGACTCCGGAGCACAGATACGCAGTATTTT
cdr3_aa: CASSFRVRLRSTDTQYF

v_call: TRBV4-1
clone_size: .
d_call: TRBD2
j_call: TRBJ2-3
cdr3_nt: TGCGCCAGCAGCCGTCCGGGACTAGCCCCAGATACGCAGTATTTT
cdr3_aa: CASSRPGLAPDTQYF

v_call: TRBV25-1
clone_size: .
d_call: .
j_call: TRBJ2-1
cdr3_nt: TGTGCCAGCAGTAAGGGGGCGGGAGCCGGGGGTGAGCAGTTCTTC
cdr3_aa: CASSKGAGAGGEQFF

v_call: TRBV7-7
clone_size: .
d_call: TRBD2
j_call: TRBJ2-3
cdr3_nt: TGTGCTAGCAGCCGGGGACTAGCGGGTAGCACAGATACGCAGTATTTT
cdr3_aa: CASSRGLAGSTDTQYF

v_call: TRBV5-1
clone_size: .
d_call: TRBD1
j_call: TRBJ1-1
cdr3_nt: TGCGCCAGCAGCTGGGAACAGGGGGCACACACTGAAGCTTTCTTT
cdr3_aa: CASSWEQGAHTEAFF

v_call: TRBV11-2
clone_size: .
d_call: .
j_call: TRBJ1-1
cdr3_nt: TGTGCCAGCAGTCCTAGGGGAGGGAGAGGGACTGAAGCTTTCTTT
cdr3_aa: CASSPRGGRGTEAFF

v_call: TRBV19
clone_size: .
d_call: TRBD1
j_call: TRBJ2-7
cdr3_nt: TGTGCCAGTAGTATAGGGGGACAGAGCTCCTACGAGCAGTACTTC
cdr3_aa: CASSIGGQSSYEQYF

v_call: TRBV6-5
clone_size: once
d_call: .
j_call: TRBJ2-7
cdr3_nt: TGTGCCAGCACCCCCCAGGGGGGGGGTTCCTACGAGCAGTACTTC
cdr3_aa: CASTPQGGGSYEQYF

v_call: TRBV11-2
clone_size: .
d_call: .
j_call: TRBJ2-5
cdr3_nt: TGTGCCAGCAGCTTAGGGGTCCTTCCGGGCCAAGAGACCCAGTACTTC
cdr3_aa: CASSLGVLPGQETQYF

v_call: TRBV5-1
clone_size: .
d_call: .
j_call: TRBJ2-7
cdr3_nt: TGCGCCAGCAGCTTAAGGGACGAGCAGTACTTC
cdr3_aa: CASSLRDEQYF

v_call: TRBV7-6
clone_size: .
d_call: .
j_call: TRBJ2-5
cdr3_nt: TGTGCCAGCAGCTTAGTTCTCCCCGGTACTGTACTGATAACAGGGAACAAGACCCAGTACTTC
cdr3_aa: CASSLVLPGTVLITGNKTQYF